This TCR beta chain was recovered during a study of identical twins. TCRdb reanalysed the 5' RACE reads using MiXCR and keeps one entry per CDR3 protein. In the table there are around 340,000 distinct CDR3 sequences, 9% to 15% of which are singletons. The CDR3 totals 17 residues. The germline gives CDR1 SEHNR, CDR2 FQNEAQ (reference sequence). Trimming pared 4 bases from V and 8 bases from J, leaving 25 bases between. This clonotype occurred a few times. This sample also appeared in a second study, on yellow fever vaccine responses in identical twins.

The TCR sequence derives from a woman under 30 in good health. Sample: CD8+ T cells sorted from blood. The chain recombines TRBV7-9 with TRBJ2-3; a weak D match, TRBD2 (5 bases). The CDR3, as DNA: TGTGCCAGCAGCTCTAGACGGGGAGCCCCAGCAACGGGTACGCAGTATTTT. Translating it yields CASSSRRGAPATGTQYF.